One sample yielded the 5 T cell receptor beta chains listed below, sequenced in a study of cytomegalovirus exposure and HLA in healthy donors. PCR used 60 Vbeta primers and 13 Jbeta primers. The assay was immunoSEQ multiplex PCR, and TCRdb's table has in-frame clones only and misses some. The sample yields over 130,000 clones, more than 75% seen once. Material for sequencing was PBMCs. These receptors were obtained from a middle-aged man in good health and CMV-seronegative.

The chain recombines TRBV9 with TRBJ2-1; 7 bases match TRBD2. Unmatched junction bases numbered 9, after V lost 1 base and J lost 5 bases. The V gene's germline CDR1 is SGDLS and CDR2 YYNGEE. This CDR3 spans 16 amino acids. The CDR3 is CASSVRWGGVDNEQFF. The CDR3 bases are TGTGCCAGCAGCGTAAGGTGGGGGGGAGTGGACAATGAGCAGTTCTTC.

The chain carries TRBV18 and TRBJ1-5; D gene ambiguous. Per the germline V gene, CDR1 is KGHSH and CDR2 is LQKENI. The CDR3 covers 14 residues. V was shortened by 1 base and J by 5 bases, with 9 bases between the two germline ends. CDR3 DNA: TGTGCCAGCTCACCACTTGGTCGCGATCAGCCCCAGCATTTT. Encoded protein: CASSPLGRDQPQHF.

This clone was seen a few times. The chain has TRBV16 and TRBJ2-7; TRBD2 matches 13 bases. Trimming removed 6 bases from V and 3 bases from J; junction bases left unmatched: 5. CDR1 and CDR2 (germline): KGHSY, FQNENV. This CDR3 is 15 amino acids long. CDR3 protein: CASSWTSGSFYEQYF. The DNA for the CDR3 is TGTGCCAGCAGTTGGACTAGCGGGAGTTTCTACGAGCAGTACTTC.

V gene TRBV5-4 combines with J gene TRBJ2-3; TRBD2 agrees at 7 bases. With 0 bases clipped from V and 4 bases from J, the junction kept 5 bases outside the gene matches. Per germline, CDR1 SGHNT and CDR2 YYREEE (reference sequence). This CDR3 contains 15 residues. The CDR3 spells CASSLAEGGSDTQYF. The CDR3, as DNA: TGTGCCAGCAGCTTGGCCGAGGGAGGGTCAGATACGCAGTATTTT.

The V and J genes are TRBV28 and TRBJ2-7; D is perhaps TRBD1 (6 bases). V was pared by 4 bases and J by 0 bases, with 13 bases between. This CDR3 has 15 amino acids. Germline V lookup: CDR1 MDHEN, CDR2 SYDVKM. The CDR3 nucleotides read TGTGCCAGCAGTTACAGGGATGCCCTCTCCTACGAGCAGTACTTC. Protein: CASSYRDALSYEQYF.